Presented here are 26 T cell receptor beta chains from one specimen sequenced in a study of T cell repertoires in cytomegalovirus infection. The antigens these receptors bind are not known. TCRdb reanalysed the reads using MiXCR and keeps one entry per CDR3 protein. The table records about 920,000 distinct CDR3 sequences, approximately 30% of them present only once. Sample: cultured CD8+ T cells from PBMCs, taken from culture after CMV antigen stimulation. These receptors were obtained from a human donor in good health (CMV status not recorded). Some clones in this sample may be carry-over from other donors' samples.

The V call is TRBV12-3 or TRBV12-4, the J call TRBJ1-1, with TRBD1 matching over 10 bases. This CDR3 region has 16 residues. V lost 2 bases and J lost 4; bases outside the gene matches: 7. The CDR3, as DNA: TGTGCCAGCAGTTTATACCCCGGGGACAGGGGCACTGAAGCTTTCTTT. Translated: CASSLYPGDRGTEAFF.

The chain recombines TRBV6-5 with TRBJ2-1; 11 nucleotides agree with TRBD2. The V gene's germline CDR1 is MNHEY and CDR2 SVGAGI. The CDR3 covers 16 residues. Trimming at V came to 0 bases and at J to 9 bases, leaving 7 bases not matched to a gene. CDR3 in amino acids: CASSYSVAGGLGEQFF. For the CDR3, the DNA is TGTGCCAGCAGTTACTCGGTAGCGGGGGGGCTTGGTGAGCAGTTCTTC.

The rearrangement uses TRBV20-1 and TRBJ1-2; D is unclear. Trimming pared 0 bases from V and 0 bases from J, leaving 8 bases between. Germline CDR1 is DFQATT and CDR2 is SNEGSKA (reference sequence). The CDR3 extends over 14 amino acids. The CDR3: CSARDGPANYGYTF. In nucleotides, the CDR3 is TGCAGTGCTAGAGATGGGCCCGCTAACTATGGCTACACCTTC.

This clonotype was detected a few times. The chain recombines TRBV7-9 with TRBJ1-2; TRBD1 is a possible D gene (5 bases). Looked up from germline, CDR1 is SEHNR and CDR2 is FQNEAQ (reference sequence). The CDR3 length is 16 residues. V gave up 6 bases and J gave up 2 bases, with 19 bases separating them. The CDR3 DNA is TGTGCCAGCAGTCCCCTTGTGGGGCTCTCCAACTATGGCTACACCTTC. As protein: CASSPLVGLSNYGYTF.

The genes are TRBV4-1 and TRBJ2-5; 11 nucleotides align to TRBD2. Trimming at V came to 1 base and at J to 5 bases, leaving 3 bases not matched to a gene. Germline V gives CDR1 MGHRA, CDR2 YSYEKL. The CDR3 covers 15 residues. CDR3 coding DNA: TGCGCCAGCAGCCAAGGGAGGACTAGCGGGGAGACCCAGTACTTC. Translated: CASSQGRTSGETQYF.

This clonotype was counted between two and nine times. This sequence joins TRBV29-1 and TRBJ2-1, with D possibly matching TRBD2 (7 bases). Germline V gives CDR1 SQVTM, CDR2 ANQGSEA. The CDR3 is 15 residues long. V was clipped by 1 base and J by 7 bases, with 17 bases between them. In DNA form, the CDR3 reads TGCAGCGTTGAAGGCGACGGGGGGCTTCCTAATGAGCAGTTCTTC. Translating gives CSVEGDGGLPNEQFF.

The chain joins TRBV6-1 to TRBJ1-1, with 8 bases fitting TRBD1. The V gene end was trimmed by 6 bases and the J gene end by 6 bases; junction bases not matched to a gene: 3. Germline V lookup: CDR1 MNHNS, CDR2 SASEGT. The CDR3 extends over 12 amino acids. CDR3 sequence reads: CASRGQGAEAFF. CDR3 nucleotides: TGTGCCAGCAGAGGACAGGGCGCTGAAGCTTTCTTT.

Many counts were recorded for this clonotype. The chain links TRBV12-5 to TRBJ2-1; 8 bases fit TRBD2. This CDR3 contains 15 residues. Germline V gene lookup returns CDR1 LGHNT and CDR2 FRNRAP. V lost 6 bases, J lost 2 bases, and 6 bases stayed unmatched. The CDR3 reads CASGHGGAAYNEQFF. CDR3 in DNA: TGTGCTAGTGGCCACGGGGGGGCCGCCTACAATGAGCAGTTCTTC.

The table lists this clonotype with many counts. The rearrangement links TRBV7-2 to TRBJ2-1, with TRBD2 matching 10 bases. The trim removed 5 bases at V and 4 bases at J, leaving 17 bases unmatched. CDR1 is SGHTA and CDR2 is FQGNSA in the germline V gene. The CDR3 spans 19 residues. CDR3 sequence reads: CASSVSHLDWTSGYNEQFF. The CDR3 DNA follows: TGTGCCAGCAGCGTATCCCACCTGGACTGGACTAGCGGTTACAATGAGCAGTTCTTC.

This clonotype was counted between two and nine times. CDR3 in DNA: TGTGCCAGCAGCCGTTCCCGGAGAGACAAAAACATTCAGTACTTC. As protein: CASSRSRRDKNIQYF. This chain connects TRBV6-2 or TRBV6-3 to TRBJ2-4; D unclear. In germline, CDR1 is MNHEY, CDR2 SVGEGT. The V end was cut by 6 bases, the J end by 3 bases, with 15 bases between. The CDR3 covers 15 residues.

In its sample, this clonotype was seen a few times. V is TRBV7-6 and J is TRBJ1-5, with D maybe TRBD1 (5 bases). V gave up 5 bases and J gave up 5 bases, with 13 bases separating them. The CDR3 extends over 14 amino acids. Germline CDR1 is SGHVS and CDR2 is FNYEAQ. The DNA of the CDR3 is TGTGCCAGCAGCCCCGGGAGGGGACATCAGCCCCAGCATTTT. It encodes CASSPGRGHQPQHF.

This chain links TRBV12-3 or TRBV12-4 with TRBJ1-1; D unresolved. Deletions cut 5 bases from V and 1 base from J, with 11 bases between. The CDR3 length is 14 residues. The CDR3 coding sequence is TGTGCCAGCAGTGAAGGGTTTCGGAACACTGAAGCTTTCTTT. Encoded protein: CASSEGFRNTEAFF.

Notes on this clonotype: One junction end disagrees with the germline gene, perhaps due to a read error. The rearrangement links TRBV28 to TRBJ2-1; 12 nucleotides agree with TRBD2. This CDR3 is built from 20 residues. The germline V gene has CDR1 MDHEN and CDR2 SYDVKM. CDR3 residues: CASSFPSASGGGRSYNELFF. As DNA, the CDR3 is TGTGCCAGCAGTTTCCCCTCCGCTAGCGGGGGGGGTCGGTCCTACAATGAGCTGTTCTTC.

Comment on this clonotype: At one boundary the junction diverges from the germline segment, which might be a read error. The genes are TRBV7-6 and TRBJ1-4, with 7 bases that match TRBD1. The CDR3 runs to 14 residues. The germline gives CDR1 SGHVS, CDR2 FNYEAQ. For the CDR3, the DNA is TGTGCCAACAGCCCGGGACAGTCTAATGAAAAACTGTTTTTT. It encodes CANSPGQSNEKLFF.

V gene TRBV29-1 combines with J gene TRBJ2-7; 9 bases are a match to TRBD1. Per the germline V gene, CDR1 is SQVTM and CDR2 is ANQGSEA. The CDR3 is 15 residues long. The junction had 7 bases not matched to a gene; V was cut back by 0 bases and J by 4 bases. CDR3 protein: CSVEDRRTGVYEQYF. The CDR3 region has the DNA TGCAGCGTTGAAGATCGACGGACAGGGGTTTACGAGCAGTACTTC.

In this sample, this clonotype turned up many times. This chain uses TRBV7-8 with TRBJ2-3; D ambiguous. Germline assignment: CDR1 SGHVS and CDR2 FQNEAQ. CDR3 length equals 15 residues. V lost 1 base, J lost 11 bases, and 19 bases lay in between. CDR3 residues: CASSLGRNSGWKQYF. CDR3 nucleotide sequence: TGTGCCAGCAGCTTAGGACGGAACTCTGGTTGGAAGCAGTATTTT.

The CDR3 DNA is TGCGCCAGCAGCCCGACAGGGGAAGGCTACACCTTC. It yields the protein CASSPTGEGYTF. The rearrangement joins TRBV4-1 to TRBJ1-2, with TRBD1 matching over 8 bases. There are 12 residues in the CDR3. V lost 4 bases, J lost 8 bases, and 3 bases stayed unmatched. The germline CDR1 and CDR2 sequences are MGHRA and YSYEKL.

This clonotype was picked up a small number of times. This chain links TRBV7-6 with TRBJ1-4, with D possibly being TRBD1 (6 bases). Trimming removed 1 base at V and 7 bases at J, with 13 bases between. The CDR3 loop spans 15 amino acids. The germline V gene encodes CDR1 SGHVS and CDR2 FNYEAQ. This CDR3 reads CASSLDGGRGEKLFF. Written as DNA, the CDR3 is TGTGCCAGCAGCTTAGACGGGGGGCGCGGTGAAAAACTGTTTTTT.

This chain connects TRBV24-1 to TRBJ1-5; the D gene is possibly TRBD1 (6 bases). The CDR3 runs 16 residues. Per germline, CDR1 KGHDR and CDR2 SFDVKD. V lost 4 bases, J lost 1 base, and 13 bases lay in between. The DNA for the CDR3 is TGTGCCACCAGTGACACCGGGACACCCAGCAATCAGCCCCAGCATTTT. Translating it yields CATSDTGTPSNQPQHF.

The chain recombines TRBV6-2 or TRBV6-3 with TRBJ1-1; D unclear. Germline assignment: CDR1 MNHEY and CDR2 SVGEGT. The CDR3 extends over 13 amino acids. The V end lost 2 bases, the J end lost 8 bases, and 12 bases lay between the germline ends. This CDR3 is CASSYPGPTEAFF. In nucleotides, the CDR3 is TGTGCCAGCAGTTACCCTGGACCGACCGAAGCTTTCTTT.

This clonotype was counted a few times. The J gene is TRBJ1-6, the V gene TRBV27; D gene uncertain. Per the germline V gene, CDR1 is MNHEY and CDR2 is SMNVEV (reference sequence). V was shortened by 2 bases and J by 9 bases, with 11 bases between the two germline ends. The CDR3 runs 14 residues. CDR3 sequence (DNA): TGTGCCAGCAGTTTACGTGCAGTGGGTTCACCCCTCCACTTT. It yields the protein CASSLRAVGSPLHF.

In this sample, this clonotype turned up a few times. CDR3 in DNA: TGCAGTGCTAGAAGCGACAGGATAGCCCGAAACTACAATGAGCAGTTCTTC. It specifies CSARSDRIARNYNEQFF. The chain joins TRBV20-1 to TRBJ2-1; D is possibly TRBD1 (6 bases). Germline V gene lookup returns CDR1 DFQATT and CDR2 SNEGSKA (reference sequence). Trimming took 2 bases from V and 3 from J, leaving 20 bases between them. This CDR3 region has 17 residues.

V gene TRBV5-1 combines with J gene TRBJ2-5; D is possibly TRBD1 (6 bases). Germline V gene lookup returns CDR1 SGHRS and CDR2 YFSETQ. The CDR3 extends over 16 amino acids. V lost 4 bases, J lost 1 base, and 17 bases lay in between. The DNA for the CDR3 is TGCGCCAGCAGCCCGCAACTCGGACAGATCCAAGAGACCCAGTACTTC. Protein sequence: CASSPQLGQIQETQYF.

In its sample, this clonotype was seen a few times. This chain uses TRBV28 with TRBJ2-7; D may be TRBD1 or TRBD2 (5 bases each). Germline V CDR1 and CDR2: MDHEN, SYDVKM. The CDR3 consists of 13 residues. Trimming removed 6 bases from V and 2 bases from J, with 11 bases in between. The CDR3, as DNA: TGTGCCAGCAGCGAAGTGGGACCCTACGAGCAGTACGTC. Its protein is CASSEVGPYEQYV.

This clonotype was detected a few times. The rearrangement links TRBV5-1 to TRBJ1-5; D gene ambiguous. Germline CDR1 reads SGHRS; CDR2 reads YFSETQ. There are 13 residues in the CDR3. With 4 bases removed from V and 0 bases from J, the gap between germline ends came to 5 bases. The CDR3 loop reads CASSQHSNQPQHF. The CDR3 DNA sequence: TGCGCCAGCAGCCAACATAGCAATCAGCCCCAGCATTTT.

Of note for this clonotype: The junction departs from the called germline gene at one end, perhaps through a read error. The CDR3 spells CVSSVQGTRDRAGNTIYF. The CDR3 bases are TGTGTCAGCAGCGTCCAAGGGACCCGGGACAGGGCCGGAAACACCATATATTTT. V gene TRBV7-6 combines with J gene TRBJ1-3; 9 bases fit TRBD1. The CDR3 totals 18 residues. Per the germline V gene, CDR1 is SGHVS and CDR2 is FNYEAQ.